What follows describes a single T cell receptor (beta chain). Its antigen is as yet unknown. The sample belongs to a study of neurological immune-mediated disorders. Points from the study as a whole: When the repertoires were sorted by phylogenetic grouping, those of 18 of 34 multiple sclerosis patients ended up in one related-CDR3 cluster, a possible signature.

The cDNA came from 5'RACE with 10-nucleotide random UMIs. Via MiXCR, TCRdb re-called the 5' RACE reads, giving one row per CDR3 protein. The sample consists of roughly 70,000 distinct CDR3 sequences, roughly 5% of them appearing once. Germline V gene data show CDR1 as SQVTM and CDR2 as ANQGSEA. The CDR3 is made up of 15 amino acids. V trimming: 8 bases; J trimming: 0 bases; junction bases outside the gene matches: 8. The sample consisted of PBMCs. This clonotype was sampled from a woman aged 25 to 39 with multiple sclerosis. V usage is TRBV29-1 and J usage is TRBJ2-1, with 9 bases lining up with TRBD2. CDR3 residues: CSNGLAHYSYNEQFF. The CDR3 coding sequence is TGCAGCAACGGACTAGCGCACTACTCCTACAATGAGCAGTTCTTC.